Listed here is a single TCR beta chain. This clone was counted only a few times. Its antigen remains unidentified. No much larger clonotype is one base removed from it; base qualities were not supplied. Library creation used the immunoSEQ multiplex PCR assay. The multiplex PCR relied on a mix of 60 forward primers for TCR Vbeta segments and 13 reverse primers for TCR Jbeta segments. Amplification of the CDR3 region of rearranged TCR beta genes was performed with a multiplex PCR assay on genomic DNA. On the Illumina HiSeq System, the amplified TCR beta libraries were sequenced as 87-base-pair reads. The source study handled its data this way. A later analysis counted approximately 84 million unique TCR beta chains across the 670 or so repertoires, and roughly 11 million of these chains were shared by at least two donors. A nearest-neighbor algorithm error-corrected the raw reads and collapsed the reads into unique sequences, merging closely related sequences to remove PCR and sequencing errors. CDR3 sequences were aligned to IMGT reference sequences to assign V, D and J gene segments. For a sequence to be retained, a match of at least six nucleotides was required to both a V gene segment and a J gene segment. A rearrangement counted as productive if the CDR3 had no stop codons and remained in frame with V and J, and every other rearrangement counted as non-productive. CDR3 was defined according to IMGT convention as the region running from the second conserved V-encoded cysteine to the conserved J-encoded phenylalanine. The earlier analysis of roughly 590 of the donors excluded any sequence lacking an unambiguous match to a single V gene segment. An earlier analysis of just under 600 of the donors called V segments functional above 56.7% productive rearrangements and segregating when the between-donor standard deviation exceeded 5%. To diagnose cytomegalovirus status from the catalog of TCR beta chain sequences, a statistical classification framework was built. A later analysis assigned V and J genes by comparing TCR nucleotide sequences with IMGT/GENE-DB human TR gene sequences. Using the TCRdist pipeline, a later analysis assigned CDR3 sequences along with most-parsimonious VDJ recombination scenarios. A later analysis defined each TCR beta chain by its CDR3 amino acid sequence plus V-gene family, and excluded reads lacking a unique V-gene family. As a way to deal with suspected cross-contamination and a sequencing artifact, a later analysis dropped roughly 620 nucleotide sequences that were highly shared and had low generation probability. In a later analysis, a clonal expansion index was calculated for each public chain from normalized within-repertoire ranks of inferred template counts. A later analysis computed generation probabilities with a VDJ recombination model fitted to out-of-frame rearrangements, and checked the results against IGoR. In a later analysis, hypergeometric tests were used to score TCR-TCR, TCR-HLA and TCR-CMV co-occurrence, with a repertoire-size bias correction applied to TCR pairs. In a later analysis, false discovery rates were estimated by permuting HLA or CMV assignments 20 times. A later analysis grouped co-occurring TCRs with DBSCAN, adding TCRdist sequence similarity when clustering within HLA-allele-positive subsets. Co-occurrence clustering excluded repertoires with fewer than 30,000 or more than 120,000 public chains, plus five with anomalous nucleotide sharing. The source is immuneACCESS, and TCRdb retained only in-frame sequences with V and J called. Part of the clones is not carried over; for the studies checked, unresolved V genes explain less than half of this, and the remainder is unexplained. D and trimming come from the DNA, and the V and J calls and clone size come from that table. In all, the sample holds about 130,000 clones, and 17% of those were seen once. Approximately 2.9% of the sample lies in the top ten.

Trimming costs V 2 bases and J 8 bases, and their ends lie 21 bases apart. CDR1 and CDR2 were assigned from the germline V gene (reference sequence) as LNHNV and YYDKDF. The cysteine opens and the phenylalanine closes a CDR3 of 16 amino acids. Of all the DNA, just the CDR3 is kept, 48 bases in frame from base 1. This entry belongs to a study of cytomegalovirus exposure and HLA in healthy donors (dated by TCRdb to 2017 to 2019). With regard to the full study: According to an earlier analysis of 550 to 700 of the donors, roughly 180 million T cells yielded some 120 million unique TCR beta sequences and 276 Gb of sequence data. In the later analysis, no new phenotypic data were used to find candidate immune exposures; instead, reliance was placed on TCR beta sequences and their occurrence across donors. The number of typed donors differed by locus: about 629-630 for A, B, C, DRB1 and DQB1; 500 to 550 for DQA1; 600 to 610 for DPA1; and 450 to 480 for DPB1. Roughly 320 gigabases of sequencing data and 91 million or so unique TCR sequences made up an early release that covered 640 HLA-typed donors. Among about 400 genotyped donors of the cohort, an average of about 240,000 unique TCR beta nucleotide sequences was sequenced per donor, of which approximately 19% were non-productive. Of the 300 to 500 genotyped donors, roughly 80% were placed in the genetic ancestry cluster associated with self-reported Caucasian donors. High-throughput TCR immunosequencing, statistical association of individual TCRs with disease status, and machine learning were combined to predict cytomegalovirus infection status. The study aimed to test whether signatures of past pathogen exposure could be identified by cataloging public T cell receptors. A separate validation cohort of some 130 different subjects was used in addition to the roughly 700-subject first cohort. All discovery cohort repertoires had been generated on a single sequencing platform. In an earlier analysis of 550 to 700 of the donors, high-throughput TCR beta sequencing was used to judge whether each TCR beta V gene segment behaved as functional or pseudogenic. Because of strong linkage in the cohort, roughly five DR-DQ haplotypes were treated as single units for association and clustering. Class I and class II HLA loci were covered by the typing at four-digit resolution. In a later analysis, previously published TCR beta repertoires from about 670 donors were re-analyzed and high-resolution HLA genotyping was added so that TCR occurrence patterns could be studied. The T cell repertoires of some 670 subjects were profiled by immunosequencing and related to cytomegalovirus serostatus. Donor age, sex, ethnicity and CMV serostatus were compiled alongside the repertoire data. In a later genetic analysis, genome-wide SNP genotypes for about 55% of the roughly 670 donors were used, and that subset was treated as a discovery cohort.

Overall study outcomes, separate from this receptor: In a later genetic analysis, a missense DCLRE1C variant was associated with V-gene and J-gene trimming of TCR beta chains, and the association was replicated in an independent cohort. A further reported finding was that TCR beta sequences accurately predicted the HLA-A and HLA-B alleles for most subjects in the first cohort. Because some donors lacked HLA typing at each locus, the association tests relied only on the typed subset. Sequencing depth was assumed to be roughly uniform across donors in the presence/absence analyses, though that assumption may not hold. In an earlier analysis of 587 of the donors, most TCR beta V segments appeared in productive rearrangements about 87% or about 30% of the time, broadly matching IMGT annotations. Most TCR sequences were observed very rarely across donors, whereas some public TCRs were present in many individuals. A cluster of highly shared sequence variants was judged likely to represent a technical artifact of the sequencing pipeline. In a later analysis, HLA-associated TCR beta chains were found to be more clonally expanded and to have lower generation probabilities than equally common non-associated chains. The authors suggested that the approach could potentially be generalized to other disease states and immunological phenotypes. A later analysis found that most CMV-associated TCR beta chains appeared HLA-restricted, with HLA associations seemingly driven largely by CMV exposure. According to a later genetic analysis, donors in an Asian-associated ancestry cluster had fewer N-insertions in productive TCRs than the roughly 670-donor mean. Correlated functional status among segregating V segments might be attributable to linkage disequilibrium, but an unknown experimental factor could not be ruled out. The 87-base-pair reads could not distinguish some IMGT-functional V segments, including TRBV6-2 and TRBV6-3, so those segments were excluded. The earlier analysis of nearly 600 of the donors excluded some 15 rarely observed V segments, including chromosome 9 orphons, because counts were too low. Strong co-occurrence of HLA alleles, especially DR and DQ, made assigning TCR associations to individual alleles difficult. The classifier was reported to diagnose cytomegalovirus status with high specificity and sensitivity in both the original and validation cohorts. In this cohort, only TCR beta chains were sequenced, and detectable features were limited by the absence of alpha or paired-chain data. In a later analysis, TCR association rates were found to vary across HLA loci, with the most associated TCRs seen for DRB1 alleles and the fewest for HLA-C alleles. At a false discovery rate of 0.05, a later analysis linked 16,951 TCR beta sequences to specific HLA alleles. The study listed 164 TCR beta chains as associated with cytomegalovirus. In a later analysis, several top co-occurrence clusters were reported to appear linked to parvovirus B19, influenza, CMV and Epstein-Barr virus. Immune exposure information for the cohort was limited to CMV serostatus. A few of the identified cytomegalovirus-associated TCR beta chains were confirmed in vitro to be specific for cytomegalovirus antigens.

The cohort consisted of some 670 healthy bone marrow donors. At the time of sampling, all cohort members were nominally healthy, though unrecorded immune exposures were likely present. The donor tested CMV seropositive and was one of the 289 seropositive cohort members. A peripheral blood sample was collected from each donor, and TCR beta sequencing was performed on peripheral blood mononuclear cells. The Qiagen DNeasy Blood Extraction Kit was used to extract genomic DNA from the blood cell samples. This receptor was identified in a female donor in good health and CMV-seropositive. The V and J genes are TRBV15 and TRBJ1-1; the D gene cannot be named for sure. Source material: PBMCs. For the CDR3, the sequence is CATSRPRLLRGGEAFF. The sequenced DNA is TGTGCCACCAGCAGACCACGCCTCCTACGGGGAGGCGAAGCTTTCTTT.